These T cell receptor beta chains were read from a single sample in a study of radiotherapy plus CTLA-4 blockade in lung cancer. The method was immunoSEQ multiplex PCR; TCRdb's version includes in-frame clones alone and lacks a portion of them. The data hold about 120,000 clones, with 75% to 90% observed a single time. The source was peripheral blood, collected from a patient treated with radiotherapy plus ipilimumab. The receptors here all came from a human donor with non-small cell lung cancer that progressed on radiotherapy plus ipilimumab. The CDR3 runs from the conserved cysteine through the conserved F or W. A D gene is named only where the DNA matches it firmly. Clone sizes are given selectively: once, few, many, or a class where the clone is expanded.

D,J,V,size,CDR3,DNA
.,TRBJ2-7,TRBV5-6,once,CASSLRFEQYF,TGTGCCAGCAGCTTGCGTTTCGAGCAGTACTTC
.,TRBJ2-1,TRBV6-6,.,CASTHGSEQFF,TGTGCCAGCACCCACGGAAGTGAGCAGTTCTTC
.,TRBJ1-2,TRBV30,.,CAWGDSRRNYYGYTF,TGTGCCTGGGGAGATAGCAGGAGAAATTACTATGGCTACACCTTC
.,TRBJ1-2,TRBV5-1,.,CASSLDLVNYGYTF,TGCGCCAGCAGCTTGGATTTAGTAAACTATGGCTACACCTTC
.,TRBJ1-5,TRBV5-1,.,CASASVKDNQPQHF,TGCGCCAGCGCCTCGGTCAAAGACAATCAGCCCCAGCATTTT
.,TRBJ2-5,TRBV5-6,.,CASNGHRKETQYF,TGTGCCAGCAACGGACACCGCAAAGAGACCCAGTACTTC
TRBD1,TRBJ1-4,TRBV2,.,CASRRRTGGRSNEKLFF,TGTGCCAGCAGACGGCGGACAGGGGGTCGGTCTAATGAAAAACTGTTTTTT
.,TRBJ1-5,TRBV5-1,.,CASSPGLDQPQHF,TGCGCCAGCAGCCCCGGCCTCGATCAGCCCCAGCATTTT
.,TRBJ2-7,TRBV5-1,.,CASSSSYEQYF,TGCGCCAGCAGCTCCTCCTACGAGCAGTACTTC
.,TRBJ1-2,TRBV6-5,.,CASSRADSNYGYTF,TGTGCCAGCAGCCGCGCTGACAGTAACTATGGCTACACCTTC
.,TRBJ2-1,TRBV7-2,.,CASARQGVNNEQFF,TGTGCCAGCGCCCGCCAAGGCGTGAACAATGAGCAGTTCTTC
.,TRBJ1-4,TRBV6-5,.,CASSGDATNEKLFF,TGTGCCTCCAGTGGGGATGCAACTAATGAAAAACTGTTTTTT
.,TRBJ2-2,TRBV10-3,.,CAISEFVSPTGGELFF,TGTGCCATCAGTGAGTTCGTGAGTCCTACTGGCGGGGAGCTGTTTTTT
.,TRBJ2-1,TRBV9,.,CASSVVPQAPGNEQFF,TGTGCCAGCAGCGTAGTCCCCCAAGCCCCCGGCAATGAGCAGTTCTTC
.,TRBJ2-3,TRBV6-1,.,CASSEGDFTDTQYF,TGTGCCAGCAGTGAGGGGGACTTCACAGATACGCAGTATTTT
.,TRBJ1-1,TRBV7-9,.,CASSQLQWNTEAFF,TGTGCCAGCAGCCAATTACAATGGAACACTGAAGCTTTCTTT
.,TRBJ2-7,TRBV6-5,.,CASSYSGKQYF,TGTGCCAGCAGTTACTCGGGAAAGCAGTACTTC
TRBD1,TRBJ1-2,TRBV5-6,.,CASSPPTQTQGVMGRGYTF,TGTGCCAGCAGCCCACCGACCCAGACACAGGGGGTTATGGGTCGGGGCTACACCTTC
TRBD2,TRBJ2-7,TRBV11-2,.,CASSSKSGNIYEQYF,TGTGCCAGCAGCTCGAAGAGCGGGAATATATACGAGCAGTACTTC
.,TRBJ2-7,TRBV2,.,CASVERVYYEQYF,TGTGCCAGCGTGGAGCGGGTCTACTACGAGCAGTACTTC
TRBD2,TRBJ2-4,TRBV5-6,.,CASSLGGGTLAKNIQYF,TGTGCCAGCAGCTTGGGGGGAGGGACCCTAGCCAAAAACATTCAGTACTTC
TRBD2,TRBJ2-1,TRBV5-1,.,CASSTSAAGGSYNEQFF,TGCGCCAGCAGCACTTCCGCAGCGGGAGGCTCCTACAATGAGCAGTTCTTC
.,TRBJ1-1,TRBV29-1,.,CSVGAAYPTEAFF,TGTAGCGTTGGGGCAGCCTATCCCACTGAAGCTTTCTTT
.,TRBJ2-5,TRBV7-9,.,CASTPPGETQYF,TGTGCCAGCACCCCGCCGGGAGAGACCCAGTACTTC
.,TRBJ2-1,TRBV4-1,.,CASSQDPGGVYNEQFF,TGCGCCAGCAGCCAAGATCCGGGGGGCGTTTACAATGAGCAGTTCTTC
TRBD2,TRBJ2-5,TRBV11-3,.,CASSLRTSGRVETQYF,TGTGCCAGCAGCCTAAGGACTAGCGGGAGGGTGGAGACCCAGTACTTC
.,TRBJ1-2,TRBV19,few,CASEFQSNYGYTF,TGTGCCAGTGAATTTCAGAGTAACTATGGCTACACCTTC
TRBD2,TRBJ2-7,TRBV5-1,.,CASSRLAGASYEQYF,TGCGCCAGCAGTCGCCTAGCGGGGGCGTCCTACGAGCAGTACTTC
TRBD2,TRBJ2-1,TRBV5-1,.,CASSRTSGTYNEQFF,TGCGCCAGCAGTCGGACTAGCGGGACATACAATGAGCAGTTCTTC
.,TRBJ2-2,TRBV10-3,.,CAIMAARGTGELFF,TGTGCCATCATGGCGGCCCGGGGCACCGGGGAGCTGTTTTTT
.,TRBJ2-3,TRBV5-1,.,CASSPPTSTDTQYF,TGCGCCAGCAGCCCTCCGACTAGCACAGATACGCAGTATTTT
.,TRBJ1-3,TRBV19,.,CASSIVGSFSGNTIYF,TGTGCCAGTAGTATAGTTGGCAGTTTCTCTGGAAACACCATATATTTT
.,TRBJ1-3,TRBV2,.,CASSGVGNTIYF,TGTGCCAGCAGCGGGGTTGGAAACACCATATATTTT
.,TRBJ2-5,TRBV7-3,.,CASSLRGRGREETQYF,TGTGCCAGCAGCTTAAGAGGCCGGGGGCGGGAAGAGACCCAGTACTTC
.,TRBJ2-7,TRBV7-2,.,CASSPNRPGEQYF,TGTGCCAGCAGCCCCAATCGGCCGGGCGAGCAGTACTTC
.,TRBJ2-7,TRBV15,.,CATTWGGSNEQCF,TGTGCCACCACCTGGGGGGGCAGCAACGAGCAGTGCTTC
TRBD2,TRBJ2-5,TRBV7-6,.,CASSRRAGGQETQYF,TGTGCCAGCAGCCGGCGAGCGGGAGGACAAGAGACCCAGTACTTC
.,TRBJ2-7,TRBV30,.,CAWSVMVSYEQYF,TGTGCCTGGAGTGTAATGGTCAGCTACGAGCAGTACTTC